The 3 T cell receptor beta chains below were found in one sample sequenced in a study of blood T cell repertoires in COVID-19. Profiled with immunoSEQ multiplex PCR; TCRdb holds only in-frame clones, not every one. Of about 290,000 clones listed, about 89% are singletons. Sequences were obtained from peripheral blood. These receptors were taken from a man aged 35 to 55 with acute or convalescent COVID-19.

The chain uses TRBV5-1 and TRBJ2-3, with D perhaps matching TRBD1 (6 bases). V lost 0 bases and J 6 bases, leaving 14 bases between the germline ends. Per germline, CDR1 SGHRS and CDR2 YFSETQ. This CDR3 is built from 15 residues. CDR3: CASSLAVGAGDTQYF. The CDR3, as DNA: TGCGCCAGCAGCTTGGCCGTGGGGGCCGGCGATACGCAGTATTTT.

In this sample, this clone turned up a few times. The J gene is TRBJ1-2, the V gene TRBV27; D is ambiguous. Germline V lookup: CDR1 MNHEY, CDR2 SMNVEV (reference sequence). Trimming removed 2 bases at V and 8 bases at J, with 12 bases between. This CDR3 is 13 amino acids long. CDR3 loop: CASSLNVFGGYTF. In nucleotides, the CDR3 is TGTGCCAGCAGTTTAAACGTTTTCGGGGGCTACACCTTC.

This chain links TRBV2 with TRBJ2-2, with 8 bases fitting TRBD1. This CDR3 region has 14 residues. V lost 2 bases and J lost 4; bases outside the gene matches: 0. In germline, CDR1 is SNHLY, CDR2 FYNNEI. In nucleotides, the CDR3 is TGTGCCAGCAGTGAACAGGGGGCCACCGGGGAGCTGTTTTTT. As protein: CASSEQGATGELFF.